Presented here are 13 T cell receptor beta chains from one specimen sequenced in a study of OX40 agonist ivuxolimab in advanced cancers. Libraries were prepared by immunoSEQ multiplex PCR; TCRdb keeps only in-frame clonotypes and omits some of them. The table records under 100,000 clones, 65% to 85% of them present only once. Sequenced here: CD4+ or CD8+ T cells sorted from blood, sampled in a trial of the OX40 agonist ivuxolimab. The receptors come from an adult with an advanced solid tumor such as melanoma, head and neck, liver or kidney cancer.

The chain couples TRBV6-5 to TRBJ2-7; 9 nucleotides match TRBD2. The CDR3 spans 15 residues. Germline lookup yields CDR1 MNHEY and CDR2 SVGAGI. V dropped 6 bases and J dropped 5; count of bases not matched to a gene: 11. The CDR3 DNA sequence: TGTGCCAGCAGCGGGTGGGGGACTAGCTTGGACGAGCAGTACTTC. Residues: CASSGWGTSLDEQYF.

The chain employs TRBV6-5 and TRBJ1-2, with 7 bases fitting TRBD1. CDR3 length equals 12 residues. In germline, CDR1 is MNHEY, CDR2 SVGAGI. V trimming: 8 bases; J trimming: 4 bases; junction bases outside the gene matches: 4. The CDR3 nucleotides are TGTGCCAGCCGACAGGGAAGCTATGGCTACACCTTC. Translating it yields CASRQGSYGYTF.

The rearrangement joins TRBV7-2 to TRBJ2-3; D is unresolved. CDR1 SGHTA and CDR2 FQGNSA come from the germline V gene. V gave up 3 bases and J gave up 0 bases, with 13 bases separating them. This CDR3 has 16 amino acids. The CDR3 sequence is CASSLGTYTSTDTQYF. For the CDR3, the DNA is TGTGCCAGCAGCTTGGGAACTTACACCAGCACAGATACGCAGTATTTT.

This clone was seen just once. This chain links TRBV5-6 with TRBJ2-2; no reliable D call. Germline CDR1 and CDR2: SGHDT and YYEEEE. The CDR3 is 14 amino acids. The germline V and J ends were trimmed by 4 bases and 7 bases, with 14 bases remaining between them. The CDR3 spells CASSERRAFGELFF. CDR3 DNA sequence: TGTGCCAGCAGCGAAAGGAGAGCATTCGGGGAGCTGTTTTTT.

The chain carries TRBV5-1 and TRBJ2-3; TRBD2 might be the D (6 bases). The CDR3 extends over 15 amino acids. The germline CDR1 and CDR2 sequences are SGHRS and YFSETQ. Trimming left V 0 bases short and J 8 bases short, with 16 bases between. As DNA, the CDR3 is TGCGCCAGCAGCTTGGAGTCTGGGAGGTTAGGTACGCAGTATTTT. It yields the protein CASSLESGRLGTQYF.

The chain combines TRBV5-1 with TRBJ2-5, with TRBD2 matching 10 bases. The CDR3 covers 16 residues. Trimming at V came to 4 bases and at J to 3 bases, leaving 9 bases not matched to a gene. The germline CDR1 and CDR2 sequences are SGHRS and YFSETQ. The CDR3 nucleotides read TGCGCCAGCAGCCCCTTACTAGCGGGACTCGAAGAGACCCAGTACTTC. Amino acids: CASSPLLAGLEETQYF.

The rearrangement uses TRBV7-2 and TRBJ2-1; tentative D call: TRBD2 (5 bases). Between the trimmed V and J ends, which lost 6 bases and 3 bases, there was a span of 15 bases. There are 15 residues in the CDR3. Germline CDR1 reads SGHTA; CDR2 reads FQGNSA. CDR3 sequence reads: CASRPAGVVYNEQFF. The CDR3 DNA reads TGTGCCAGCAGGCCGGCCGGGGTCGTCTACAATGAGCAGTTCTTC.

The chain couples TRBV4-2 to TRBJ2-1; 8 bases are shared with TRBD2. The CDR3 loop spans 15 amino acids. Trimming cost V 4 bases and J 2 bases; bases outside gene matches: 4. Germline V gene lookup returns CDR1 LGHNA and CDR2 YNFKEQ. The CDR3 DNA sequence: TGTGCCAGCAGCCCAGGACTAGCCCCCTACAATGAGCAGTTCTTC. It translates to CASSPGLAPYNEQFF.

V usage is TRBV30 and J usage is TRBJ2-7; TRBD1 matches 8 bases. Germline V gives CDR1 GTSNPN, CDR2 SVGIG (reference sequence). V dropped 0 bases and J dropped 10; count of bases not matched to a gene: 5. The CDR3 extends over 12 amino acids. The CDR3 here is CAWSVGTGGQYF. The CDR3 DNA follows: TGTGCCTGGAGTGTAGGGACAGGCGGCCAGTACTTC.

V and J are TRBV11-2 and TRBJ2-7; no clear D gene. This CDR3 contains 13 residues. Trimming pared 5 bases from V and 4 bases from J, leaving 12 bases between. Per the germline V gene, CDR1 is SGHAT and CDR2 is FQNNGV. The CDR3 loop is CASSDNLGYEQYF. The CDR3 region has the DNA TGTGCCAGCAGCGACAACTTAGGGTACGAGCAGTACTTC.

The chain has TRBV6-5 and TRBJ2-7; 12 bases are shared with TRBD2. V was pared by 5 bases and J by 0 bases, with 2 bases of the junction left unmatched. The CDR3 runs to 15 residues. Germline CDR1 is MNHEY and CDR2 is SVGAGI. The CDR3 spells CASSKTSGSSYEQYF. CDR3 DNA sequence: TGTGCCAGCAGTAAGACTAGCGGGAGCTCCTACGAGCAGTACTTC.

V is TRBV9 and J is TRBJ2-5; D may be TRBD2 (5 bases). V lost 4 bases and J lost 11, with 24 bases in between. The CDR3 extends over 15 amino acids. CDR1 and CDR2 (germline): SGDLS, YYNGEE. DNA for the CDR3: TGTGCCAGCAGCCCCCAAGGGCGGGCGTCAGTGGAGCAGTACTTC. Translated, it gives CASSPQGRASVEQYF.

V and J are TRBV2 and TRBJ1-5, with 8 bases aligning to TRBD1. This CDR3 is built from 17 residues. From germline, CDR1 is SNHLY and CDR2 FYNNEI. V shed 5 bases and J 2 bases; nucleotides not matched to a gene: 11. The CDR3 spells CASSWDRRQGGNQPQHF. Here the CDR3 DNA reads TGTGCCAGCAGTTGGGACAGGCGCCAAGGGGGCAATCAGCCCCAGCATTTT.